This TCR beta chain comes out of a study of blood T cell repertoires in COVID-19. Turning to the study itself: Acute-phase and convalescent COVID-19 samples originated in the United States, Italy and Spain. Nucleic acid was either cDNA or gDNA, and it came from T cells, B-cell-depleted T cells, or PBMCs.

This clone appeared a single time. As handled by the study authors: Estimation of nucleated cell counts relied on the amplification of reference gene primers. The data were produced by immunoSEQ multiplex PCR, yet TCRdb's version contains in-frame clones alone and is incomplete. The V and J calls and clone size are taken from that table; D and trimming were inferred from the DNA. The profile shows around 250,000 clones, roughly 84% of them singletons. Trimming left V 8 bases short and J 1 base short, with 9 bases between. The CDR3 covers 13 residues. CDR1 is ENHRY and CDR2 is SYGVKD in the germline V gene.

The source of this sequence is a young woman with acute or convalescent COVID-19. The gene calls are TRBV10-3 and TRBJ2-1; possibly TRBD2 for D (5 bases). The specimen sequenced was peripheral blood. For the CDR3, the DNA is TGTGCCATCTGCGCGGGTTCCTACAATGAGCAGTTCTTC. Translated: CAICAGSYNEQFF.